The source of this TCR beta chain is a study of cytomegalovirus exposure and HLA in healthy donors. This CDR3 has 14 amino acids. V shed 4 bases and J 0 bases; nucleotides not matched to a gene: 3. Looked up from germline, CDR1 is SGHNT and CDR2 is YYREEE (reference sequence). Assay used: immunoSEQ multiplex PCR; TCRdb lists only in-frame clones, some missing. This sample has roughly 190,000 clones, with approximately 86% found just once. This TCR was sampled from a man younger than 45 in good health and CMV-seropositive. Specimen: PBMCs. This chain connects TRBV5-4 to TRBJ2-5; 7 bases are shared with TRBD1. This CDR3 is CASSEQGYQETQYF. The CDR3 nucleotides are TGTGCCAGCAGCGAACAGGGGTACCAAGAGACCCAGTACTTC.